The sequence of this TCR beta chain was determined in a study of T cells in Graves' hyperthyroidism and ophthalmopathy. V lost 3 bases and J lost 5; bases outside the gene matches: 6. The CDR3 loop spans 14 amino acids. Germline CDR1 is MNHEY and CDR2 is SMNVEV (reference sequence). The investigators amplified TCR beta CDR3 regions from RNA transcripts. A first-round RT-PCR of the TCR CDR3 used the HTBI primer set. TCRdb used MiXCR to reprocess the multiplex PCR reads, holding one entry per CDR3 protein. The sample contains about 510,000 distinct CDR3 sequences, 46% of which appear only once. This rearrangement joins TRBV27 to TRBJ2-7; 8 bases line up with TRBD1. Sequencing input: peripheral blood or thyroid tissue (not recorded which). The TCR sequence derives from an adult woman with Graves' disease, either hyperthyroidism or ophthalmopathy (not recorded which). CDR3 region: CASSFYDRGHEQYF. In DNA, the CDR3 is TGTGCCAGCAGTTTTTATGACAGGGGTCACGAGCAGTACTTC.